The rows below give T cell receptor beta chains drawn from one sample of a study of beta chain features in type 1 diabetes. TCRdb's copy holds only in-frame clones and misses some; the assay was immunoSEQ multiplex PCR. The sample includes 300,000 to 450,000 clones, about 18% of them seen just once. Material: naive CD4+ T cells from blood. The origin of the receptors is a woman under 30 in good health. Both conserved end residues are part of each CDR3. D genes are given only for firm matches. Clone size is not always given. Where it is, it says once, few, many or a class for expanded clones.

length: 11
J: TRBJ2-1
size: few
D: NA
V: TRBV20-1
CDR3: CSATRGGEQFF
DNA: TGCAGTGCTACCCGCGGGGGCGAGCAGTTCTTC

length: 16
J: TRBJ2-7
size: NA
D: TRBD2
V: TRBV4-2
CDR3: CASSQDKREGPYEQYF
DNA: TGTGCCAGCAGCCAAGATAAGCGGGAGGGCCCCTACGAGCAGTACTTC

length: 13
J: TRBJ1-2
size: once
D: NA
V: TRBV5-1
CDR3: CASSQDSNYGYTF
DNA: TGCGCCAGCAGTCAAGACAGTAACTATGGCTACACCTTC

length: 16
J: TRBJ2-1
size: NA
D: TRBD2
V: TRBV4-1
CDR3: CASSQGNGRTYNEQFF
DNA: TGCGCCAGCAGCCAGGGGAACGGGAGGACCTACAATGAGCAGTTCTTC

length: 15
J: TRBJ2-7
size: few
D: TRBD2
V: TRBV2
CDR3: CASSPSSGGSGEQYF
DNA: TGTGCCAGCAGTCCCTCTAGCGGGGGCTCCGGCGAGCAGTACTTC

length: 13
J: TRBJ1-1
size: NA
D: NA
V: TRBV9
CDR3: CASSVSRGTEAFF
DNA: TGTGCCAGCAGCGTGTCAAGGGGGACTGAAGCTTTCTTT

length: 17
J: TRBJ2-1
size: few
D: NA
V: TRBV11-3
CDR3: CASSLNGWGSGLNEQFF
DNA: TGTGCCAGCAGCTTAAATGGCTGGGGTAGCGGCCTCAATGAGCAGTTCTTC

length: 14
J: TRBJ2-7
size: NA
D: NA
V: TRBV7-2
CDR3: CASRRSYVSYEQYF
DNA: TGTGCCAGCAGAAGGAGCTACGTCTCCTACGAGCAGTACTTC

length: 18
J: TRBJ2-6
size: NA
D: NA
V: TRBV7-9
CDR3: CASSLNLGQLSGANVLTF
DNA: TGTGCCAGCAGCTTAAATTTAGGACAGCTCTCTGGGGCCAACGTCCTGACTTTC

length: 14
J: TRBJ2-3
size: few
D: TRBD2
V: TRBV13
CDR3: CASSGTSVSDTQYF
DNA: TGTGCCAGCAGCGGGACTAGTGTTTCAGATACGCAGTATTTT

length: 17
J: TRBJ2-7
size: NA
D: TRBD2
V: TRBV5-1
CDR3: CASSLPGTSGVSYEQYF
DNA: TGCGCCAGCAGCTTGCCGGGGACTAGCGGGGTTTCCTACGAGCAGTACTTC

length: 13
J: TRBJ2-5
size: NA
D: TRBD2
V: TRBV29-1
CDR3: CSARGGDQETQYF
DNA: TGCAGCGCACGCGGGGGGGACCAAGAGACCCAGTACTTC

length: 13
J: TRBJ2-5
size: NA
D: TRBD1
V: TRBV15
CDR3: CATSRGQQETQYF
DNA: TGTGCCACCAGTAGGGGACAGCAAGAGACCCAGTACTTC

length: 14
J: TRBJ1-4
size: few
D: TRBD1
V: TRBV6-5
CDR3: CASSLRGQGQKLFF
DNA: TGTGCCAGCAGTTTACGGGGACAGGGCCAAAAACTGTTTTTT

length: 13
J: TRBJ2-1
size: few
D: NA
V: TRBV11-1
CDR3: CASSLGTDNEQFF
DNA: TGTGCCAGCAGCTTAGGTACAGATAATGAGCAGTTCTTC

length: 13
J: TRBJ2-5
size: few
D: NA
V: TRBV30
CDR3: CAWSSRLFETQYF
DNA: TGTGCCTGGAGTTCCCGACTTTTCGAGACCCAGTACTTC

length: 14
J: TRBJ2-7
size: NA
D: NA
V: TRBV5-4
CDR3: CASSPSRDSSLQYF
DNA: TGTGCCAGCAGCCCCTCGCGGGACTCCTCCTTGCAGTACTTC

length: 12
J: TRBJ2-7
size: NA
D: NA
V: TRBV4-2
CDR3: CASSPTGYEQYF
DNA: TGTGCCAGCAGCCCTACGGGCTACGAGCAGTACTTC

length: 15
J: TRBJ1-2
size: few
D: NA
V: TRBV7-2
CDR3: CASAAPGRTNYGYTF
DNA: TGTGCCAGCGCGGCACCAGGGCGCACTAACTATGGCTACACCTTC

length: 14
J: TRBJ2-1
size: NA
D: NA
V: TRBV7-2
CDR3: CASSPSTGIIEEFF
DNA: TGTGCCAGCAGTCCCTCGACCGGGATCATCGAGGAGTTCTTC